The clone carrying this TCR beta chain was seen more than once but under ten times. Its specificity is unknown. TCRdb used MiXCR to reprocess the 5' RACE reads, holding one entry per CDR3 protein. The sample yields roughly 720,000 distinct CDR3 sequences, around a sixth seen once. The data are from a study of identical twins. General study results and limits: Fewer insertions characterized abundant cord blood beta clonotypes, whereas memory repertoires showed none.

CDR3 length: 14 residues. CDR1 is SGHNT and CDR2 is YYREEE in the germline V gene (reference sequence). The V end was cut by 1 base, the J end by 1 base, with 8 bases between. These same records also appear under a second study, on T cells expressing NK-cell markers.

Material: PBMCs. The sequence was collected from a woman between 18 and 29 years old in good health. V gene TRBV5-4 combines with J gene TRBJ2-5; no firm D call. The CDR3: CASSLWQPQETQYF. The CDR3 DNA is TGTGCCAGCAGCTTGTGGCAGCCCCAAGAGACCCAGTACTTC.